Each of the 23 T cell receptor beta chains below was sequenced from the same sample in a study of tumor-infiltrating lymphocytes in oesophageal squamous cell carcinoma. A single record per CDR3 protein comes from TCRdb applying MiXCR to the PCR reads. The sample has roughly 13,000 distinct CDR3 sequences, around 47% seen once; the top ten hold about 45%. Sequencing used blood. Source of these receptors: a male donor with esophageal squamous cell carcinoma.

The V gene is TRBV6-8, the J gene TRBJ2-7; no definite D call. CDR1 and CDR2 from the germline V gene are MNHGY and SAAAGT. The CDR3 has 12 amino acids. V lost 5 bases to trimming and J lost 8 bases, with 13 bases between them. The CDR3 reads CASSLTELKQYF. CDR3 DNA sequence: TGTGCCAGCAGTCTGACCGAGCTAAAGCAGTACTTC.

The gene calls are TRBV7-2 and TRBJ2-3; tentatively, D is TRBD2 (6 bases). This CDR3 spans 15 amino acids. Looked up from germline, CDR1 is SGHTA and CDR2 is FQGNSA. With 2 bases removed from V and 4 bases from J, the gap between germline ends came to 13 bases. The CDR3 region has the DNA TGTGCCAGCAGCTTACAGGCGGGGTTGGCAGATACGCAGTATTTT. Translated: CASSLQAGLADTQYF.

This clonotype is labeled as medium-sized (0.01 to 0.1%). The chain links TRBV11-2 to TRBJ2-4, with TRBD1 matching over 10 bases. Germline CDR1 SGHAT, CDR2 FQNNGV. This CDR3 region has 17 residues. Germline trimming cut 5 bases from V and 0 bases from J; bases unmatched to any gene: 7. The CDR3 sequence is CASSTWTGGLAKNIQYF. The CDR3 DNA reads TGTGCCAGCAGCACATGGACAGGGGGACTAGCCAAAAACATTCAGTACTTC.

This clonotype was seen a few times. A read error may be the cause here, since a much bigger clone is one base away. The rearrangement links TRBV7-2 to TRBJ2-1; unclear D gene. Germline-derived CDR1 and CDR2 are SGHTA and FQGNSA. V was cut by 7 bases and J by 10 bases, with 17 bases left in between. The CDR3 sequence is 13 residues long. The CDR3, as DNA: TGTGCCAGCACCCGATCAAGGACCTACGAGCAGTTCTTC. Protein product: CASTRSRTYEQFF.

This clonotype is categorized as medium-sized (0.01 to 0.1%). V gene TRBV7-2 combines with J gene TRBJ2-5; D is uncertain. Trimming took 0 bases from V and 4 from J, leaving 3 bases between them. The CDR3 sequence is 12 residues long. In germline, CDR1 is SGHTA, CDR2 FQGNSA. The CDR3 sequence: CASSLARETQYF. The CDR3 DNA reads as TGTGCCAGCAGCTTAGCGCGAGAGACCCAGTACTTC. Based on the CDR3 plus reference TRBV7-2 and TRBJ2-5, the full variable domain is GAGVSQSPSNKVTEKGKDVELRCDPISGHTALYWYRQSLGQGLEFLIYFQGNSAPDKSGLPSDRFSAERTGGSVSTLTIQRTQQEDSAVYLCASSLARETQYFGPGTRLLVL.

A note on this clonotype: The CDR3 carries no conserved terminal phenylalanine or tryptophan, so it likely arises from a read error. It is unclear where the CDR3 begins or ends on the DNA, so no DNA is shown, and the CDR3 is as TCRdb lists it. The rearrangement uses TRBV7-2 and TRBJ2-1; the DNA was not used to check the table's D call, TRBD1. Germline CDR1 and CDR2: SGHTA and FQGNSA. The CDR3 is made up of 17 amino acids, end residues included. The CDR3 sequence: CASSPGQGPSYEQYFGN.

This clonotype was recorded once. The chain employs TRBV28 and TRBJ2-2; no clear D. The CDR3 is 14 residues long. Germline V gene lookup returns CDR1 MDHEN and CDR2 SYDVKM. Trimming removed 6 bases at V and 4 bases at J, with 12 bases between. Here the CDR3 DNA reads TGTGCCAGCAGATTTCAGAGCGTCACCGGGGAGCTGTTTTTT. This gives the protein CASRFQSVTGELFF.

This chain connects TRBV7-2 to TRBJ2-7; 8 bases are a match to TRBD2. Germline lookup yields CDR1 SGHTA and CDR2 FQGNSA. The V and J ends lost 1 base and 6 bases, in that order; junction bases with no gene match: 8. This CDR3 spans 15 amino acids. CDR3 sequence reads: CASSLETSVATEQYF. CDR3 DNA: TGTGCCAGCAGCTTAGAGACTAGCGTTGCCACCGAGCAGTACTTC.

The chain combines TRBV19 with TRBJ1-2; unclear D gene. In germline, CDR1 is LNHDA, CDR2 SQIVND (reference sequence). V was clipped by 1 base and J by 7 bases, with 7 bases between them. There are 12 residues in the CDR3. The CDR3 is CASSIASSGYTF. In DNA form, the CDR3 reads TGTGCCAGTAGTATAGCGTCCAGTGGCTACACCTTC.

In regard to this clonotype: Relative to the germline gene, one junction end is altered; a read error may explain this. CDR3 nucleotides: TGTGCCAGCAGCACTCCTGCACGGGGGACTAGCACGGATACGCAGTATTTT. Translated, it gives CASSTPARGTSTDTQYF. The V gene is TRBV28, the J gene TRBJ1-1; 9 nucleotides align to TRBD2. The DNA end is more similar to TRBJ2-3, so the J call may be wrong. CDR3 length equals 17 residues. Germline CDR1 reads MDHEN; CDR2 reads SYDVKM.

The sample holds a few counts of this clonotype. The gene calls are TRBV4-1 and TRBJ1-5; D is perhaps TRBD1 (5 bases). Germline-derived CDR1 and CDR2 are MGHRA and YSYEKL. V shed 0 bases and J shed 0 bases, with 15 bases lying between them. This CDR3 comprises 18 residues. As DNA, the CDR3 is TGCGCCAGCAGCCAAGATGGACGTTCGGGGACTAGCAATCAGCCCCAGCATTTT. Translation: CASSQDGRSGTSNQPQHF.

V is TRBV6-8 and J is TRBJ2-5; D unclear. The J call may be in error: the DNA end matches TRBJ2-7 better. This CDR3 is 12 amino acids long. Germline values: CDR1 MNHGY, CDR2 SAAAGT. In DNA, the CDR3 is TGTGCCAGCAGTTATGAAGGTAACGAGCAGTACTTC. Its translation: CASSYEGNEQYF.

CDR3 DNA sequence: TGTGCCAGCAGCTTGGATAGCGGGAGTGCTGAGACCCAGTACTTC. It is translated as CASSLDSGSAETQYF. The V call is TRBV7-8, the J call TRBJ2-5; 9 positions match TRBD2. The V segment lost 3 bases and the J segment 5 bases; nucleotides outside the gene matches: 7. The CDR3 is made up of 15 amino acids. Germline V gene data show CDR1 as SGHVS and CDR2 as FQNEAQ.

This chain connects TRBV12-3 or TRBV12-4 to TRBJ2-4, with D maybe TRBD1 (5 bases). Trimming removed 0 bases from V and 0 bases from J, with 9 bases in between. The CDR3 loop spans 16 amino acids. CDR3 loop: CASSLADSIAKNIQYF. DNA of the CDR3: TGTGCCAGCAGTTTAGCTGACAGCATAGCCAAAAACATTCAGTACTTC.

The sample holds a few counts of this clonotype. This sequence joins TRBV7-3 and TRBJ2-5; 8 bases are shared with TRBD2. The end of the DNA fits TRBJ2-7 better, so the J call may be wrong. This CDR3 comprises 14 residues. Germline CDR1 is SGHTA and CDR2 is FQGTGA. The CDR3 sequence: CASSLSGGPNEQYF. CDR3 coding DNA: TGTGCCAGCAGCTTATCGGGAGGGCCTAACGAGCAGTACTTC.

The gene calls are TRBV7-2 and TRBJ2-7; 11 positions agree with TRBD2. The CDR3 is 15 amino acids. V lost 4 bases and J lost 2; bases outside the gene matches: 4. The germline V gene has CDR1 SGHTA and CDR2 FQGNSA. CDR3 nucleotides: TGTGCCAGCAGCTCTACTAGCGGGAGTCCCTACGAGCAGTACTTC. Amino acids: CASSSTSGSPYEQYF.

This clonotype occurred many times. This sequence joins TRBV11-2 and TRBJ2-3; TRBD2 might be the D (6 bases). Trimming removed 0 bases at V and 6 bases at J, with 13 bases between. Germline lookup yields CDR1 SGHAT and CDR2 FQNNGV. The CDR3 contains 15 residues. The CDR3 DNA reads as TGTGCCAGCAGCTTAGAGGGGAGGAGGGCGGATACGCAGTATTTT. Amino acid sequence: CASSLEGRRADTQYF.

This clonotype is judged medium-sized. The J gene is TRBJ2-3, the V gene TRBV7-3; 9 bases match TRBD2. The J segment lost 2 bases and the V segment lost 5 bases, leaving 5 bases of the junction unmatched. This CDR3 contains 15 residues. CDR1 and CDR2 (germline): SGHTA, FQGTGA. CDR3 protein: CASSPSGTNTDTQYF. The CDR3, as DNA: TGTGCCAGCAGCCCTAGCGGGACGAACACAGATACGCAGTATTTT.

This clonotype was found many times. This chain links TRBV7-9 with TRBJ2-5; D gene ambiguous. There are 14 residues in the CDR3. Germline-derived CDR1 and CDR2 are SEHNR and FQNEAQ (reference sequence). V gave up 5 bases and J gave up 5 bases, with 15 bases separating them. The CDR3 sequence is CASSAQTNAETQYF. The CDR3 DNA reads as TGTGCCAGCAGCGCCCAAACGAATGCGGAGACCCAGTACTTC.

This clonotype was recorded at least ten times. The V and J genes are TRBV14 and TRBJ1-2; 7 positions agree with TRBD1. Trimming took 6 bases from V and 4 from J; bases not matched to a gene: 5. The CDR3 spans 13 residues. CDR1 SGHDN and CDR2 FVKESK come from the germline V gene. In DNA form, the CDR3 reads TGTGCCAGCAGTCGACAGGGAGGCTATGGCTACACCTTC. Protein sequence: CASSRQGGYGYTF.

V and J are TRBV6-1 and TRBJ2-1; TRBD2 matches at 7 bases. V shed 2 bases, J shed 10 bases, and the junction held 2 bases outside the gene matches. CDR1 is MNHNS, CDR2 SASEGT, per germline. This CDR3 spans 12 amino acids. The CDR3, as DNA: TGTGCCAGCAGTGAACGGGGGGACGAGCAGTTCTTC. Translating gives CASSERGDEQFF.

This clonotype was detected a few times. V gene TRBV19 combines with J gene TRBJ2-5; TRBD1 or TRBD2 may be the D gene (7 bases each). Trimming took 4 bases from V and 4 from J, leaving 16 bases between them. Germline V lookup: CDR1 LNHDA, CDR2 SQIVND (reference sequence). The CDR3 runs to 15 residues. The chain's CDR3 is CASSTGGVGGETQYF. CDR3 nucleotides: TGTGCCAGTAGTACAGGGGGGGTAGGTGGAGAGACCCAGTACTTC.

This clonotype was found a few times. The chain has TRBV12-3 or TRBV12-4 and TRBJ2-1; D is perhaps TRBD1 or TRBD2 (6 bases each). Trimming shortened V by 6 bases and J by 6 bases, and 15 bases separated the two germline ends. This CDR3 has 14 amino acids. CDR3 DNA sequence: TGTGCCAGCAGCCCACAGGGAGGAATCAATGAGCAGTTCTTC. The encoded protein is CASSPQGGINEQFF.